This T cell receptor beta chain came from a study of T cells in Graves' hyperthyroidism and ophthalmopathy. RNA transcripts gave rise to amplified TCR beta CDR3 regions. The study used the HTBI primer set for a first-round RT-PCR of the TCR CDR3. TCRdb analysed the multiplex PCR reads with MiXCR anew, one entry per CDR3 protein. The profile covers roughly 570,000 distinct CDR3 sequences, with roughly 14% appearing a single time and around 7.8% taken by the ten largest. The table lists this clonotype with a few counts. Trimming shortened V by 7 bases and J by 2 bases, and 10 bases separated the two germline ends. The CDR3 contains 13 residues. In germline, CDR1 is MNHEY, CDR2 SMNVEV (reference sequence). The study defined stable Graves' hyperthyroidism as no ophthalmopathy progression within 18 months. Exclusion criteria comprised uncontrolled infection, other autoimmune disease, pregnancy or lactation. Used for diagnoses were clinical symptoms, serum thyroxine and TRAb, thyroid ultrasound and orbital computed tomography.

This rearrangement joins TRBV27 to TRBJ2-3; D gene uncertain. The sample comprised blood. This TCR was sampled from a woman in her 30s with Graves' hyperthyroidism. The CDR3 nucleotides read TGTGCCAGCACCCCCGTCCCCACAGATACGCAGTATTTT. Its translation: CASTPVPTDTQYF.